This T cell receptor beta chain is from a study of cytomegalovirus exposure and HLA in healthy donors. Study at large: There were fewer than 130 million unique TCR beta sequences, drawn from approximately 180 million T cells, in an earlier analysis. Overall study findings and caveats: It was in a later analysis that TCR association rates were seen to vary by HLA locus, highest for DRB1 and lowest for HLA-C. Confirmation in vitro established that a few CMV-associated chains were specific for CMV antigens. Exclusion as indistinguishable affected some V segments, including TRBV6-2 and TRBV6-3.

Of note for this clone: Its matching antigen is unknown.

PCR was performed using 60 Vbeta and 13 Jbeta primers. Repertoires were generated with immunoSEQ multiplex PCR, while TCRdb's copy carries only in-frame clones and drops some. This table holds over 90,000 clones, approximately 72% found once. CDR1 and CDR2 from the germline V gene are MGHDK and SYGVNS. This CDR3 has 14 residues. V lost 2 bases, J lost 4 bases, and 9 bases lay in between. The sequencing input was PBMCs. J is TRBJ1-5 and V is TRBV25-1, with D tentatively TRBD1 (5 bases). This sequence originates from a woman aged 50 to 65 in good health and CMV-seronegative. The CDR3 nucleotides read TGTGCCAGCAGTGAAAGGACAAGAAATCAGCCCCAGCATTTT. Its protein is CASSERTRNQPQHF.